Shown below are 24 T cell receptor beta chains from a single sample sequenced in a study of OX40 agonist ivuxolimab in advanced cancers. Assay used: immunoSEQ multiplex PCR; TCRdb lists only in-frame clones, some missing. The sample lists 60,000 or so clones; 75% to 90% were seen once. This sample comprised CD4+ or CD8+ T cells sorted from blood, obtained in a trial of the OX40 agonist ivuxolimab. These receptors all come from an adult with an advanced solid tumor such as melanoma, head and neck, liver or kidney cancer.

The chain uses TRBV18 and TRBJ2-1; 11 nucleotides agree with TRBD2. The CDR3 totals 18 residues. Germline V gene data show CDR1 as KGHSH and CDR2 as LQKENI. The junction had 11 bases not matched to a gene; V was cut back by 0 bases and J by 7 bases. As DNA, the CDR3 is TGTGCCAGCTCACCACCCACCCTCGTGCTAGCGGGGGGAAATGAGCAGTTCTTC. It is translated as CASSPPTLVLAGGNEQFF.

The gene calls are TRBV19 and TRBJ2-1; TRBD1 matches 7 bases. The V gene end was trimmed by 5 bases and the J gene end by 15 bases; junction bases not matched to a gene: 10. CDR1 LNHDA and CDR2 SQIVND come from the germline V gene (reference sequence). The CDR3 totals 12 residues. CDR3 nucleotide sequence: TGTGCCAGTAGTTTGGGGACAGTCGCTCCGTTCTTC. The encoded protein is CASSLGTVAPFF.

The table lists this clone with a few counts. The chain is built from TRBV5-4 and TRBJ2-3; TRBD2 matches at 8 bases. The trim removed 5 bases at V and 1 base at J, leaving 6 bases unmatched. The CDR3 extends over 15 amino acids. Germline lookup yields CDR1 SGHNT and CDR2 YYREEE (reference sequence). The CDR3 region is CASSRSAGGTDTQYF. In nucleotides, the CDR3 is TGTGCCAGCAGTCGGTCAGCGGGGGGCACAGATACGCAGTATTTT.

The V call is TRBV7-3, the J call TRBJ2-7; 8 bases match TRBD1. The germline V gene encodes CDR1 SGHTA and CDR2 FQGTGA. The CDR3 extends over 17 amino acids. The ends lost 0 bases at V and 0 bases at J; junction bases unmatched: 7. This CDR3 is CASSLTPTGVGSYEQYF. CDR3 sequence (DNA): TGTGCCAGCAGCTTAACGCCGACAGGGGTTGGCTCCTACGAGCAGTACTTC.

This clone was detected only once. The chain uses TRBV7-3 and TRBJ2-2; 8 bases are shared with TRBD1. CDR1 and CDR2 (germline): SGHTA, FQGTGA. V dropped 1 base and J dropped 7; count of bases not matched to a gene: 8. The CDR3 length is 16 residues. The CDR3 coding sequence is TGTGCCAGCAGCTTAAGGGCGACAGGGGAGGTCGGGGAGCTGTTTTTT. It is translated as CASSLRATGEVGELFF. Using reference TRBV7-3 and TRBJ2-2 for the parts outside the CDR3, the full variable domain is GAGVSQTPSNKVTEKGKYVELRCDPISGHTALYWYRQSLGQGPEFLIYFQGTGAADDSGLPNDRFFAVRPEGSVSTLKIQRTERGDSAVYLCASSLRATGEVGELFFGEGSRLTVL.

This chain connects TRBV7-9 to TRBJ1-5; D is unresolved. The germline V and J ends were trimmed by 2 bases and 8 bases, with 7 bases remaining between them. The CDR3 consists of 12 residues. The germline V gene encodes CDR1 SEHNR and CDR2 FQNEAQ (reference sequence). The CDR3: CASSLIGEPQHF. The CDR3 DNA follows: TGTGCCAGCAGCTTAATTGGGGAGCCCCAGCATTTT. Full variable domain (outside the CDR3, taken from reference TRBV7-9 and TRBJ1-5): DTGVSQNPRHKITKRGQNVTFRCDPISEHNRLYWYRQTLGQGPEFLTYFQNEAQLEKSRLLSDRFSAERPKGSFSTLEIQRTEQGDSAMYLCASSLIGEPQHFGDGTRLSIL.

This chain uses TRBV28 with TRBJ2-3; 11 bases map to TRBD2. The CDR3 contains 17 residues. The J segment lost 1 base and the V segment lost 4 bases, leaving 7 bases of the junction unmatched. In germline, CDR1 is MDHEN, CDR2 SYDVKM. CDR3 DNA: TGTGCCAGCAGTTCAGATCTACTAGCGGGGGGCACAGATACGCAGTATTTT. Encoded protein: CASSSDLLAGGTDTQYF.

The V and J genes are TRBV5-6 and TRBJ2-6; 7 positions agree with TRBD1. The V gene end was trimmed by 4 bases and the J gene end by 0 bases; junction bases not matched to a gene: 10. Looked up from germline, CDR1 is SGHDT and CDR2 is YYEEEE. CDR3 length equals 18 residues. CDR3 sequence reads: CASSLTGATYSGANVLTF. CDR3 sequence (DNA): TGTGCCAGCAGCCTCACAGGGGCGACCTACTCTGGGGCCAACGTCCTGACTTTC.

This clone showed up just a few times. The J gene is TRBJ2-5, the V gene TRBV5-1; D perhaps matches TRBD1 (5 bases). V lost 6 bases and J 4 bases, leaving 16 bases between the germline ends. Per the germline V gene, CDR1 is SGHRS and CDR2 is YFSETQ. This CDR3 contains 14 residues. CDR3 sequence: CASTHSTGTETQYF. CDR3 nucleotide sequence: TGCGCCAGCACCCATTCTACAGGCACAGAGACCCAGTACTTC.

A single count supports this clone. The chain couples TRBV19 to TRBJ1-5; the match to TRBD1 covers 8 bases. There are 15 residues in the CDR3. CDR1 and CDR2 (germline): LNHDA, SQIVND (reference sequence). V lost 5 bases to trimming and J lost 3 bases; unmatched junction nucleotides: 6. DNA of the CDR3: TGTGCCAGTAGTGCCCGGGACAGGACCAATCAGCCCCAGCATTTT. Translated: CASSARDRTNQPQHF.

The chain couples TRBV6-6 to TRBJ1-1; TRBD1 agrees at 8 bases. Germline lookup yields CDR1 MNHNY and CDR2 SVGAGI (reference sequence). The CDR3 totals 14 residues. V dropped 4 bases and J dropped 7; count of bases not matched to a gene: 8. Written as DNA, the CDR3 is TGTGCCAGCAGTTCCCACGGGACAGGACTTGAAGCTTTCTTT. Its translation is CASSSHGTGLEAFF.

The CDR3 DNA is TGTGCCAGCACTTCCCCTCGGGGGGGAACTGAAGCTTTCTTT. Translation gives CASTSPRGGTEAFF. The V and J genes are TRBV6-5 and TRBJ1-1; TRBD1 might be the D (5 bases). Deletions cut 7 bases from V and 5 bases from J, with 17 bases between. The CDR3 has 14 residues. Germline assignment: CDR1 MNHEY and CDR2 SVGAGI.

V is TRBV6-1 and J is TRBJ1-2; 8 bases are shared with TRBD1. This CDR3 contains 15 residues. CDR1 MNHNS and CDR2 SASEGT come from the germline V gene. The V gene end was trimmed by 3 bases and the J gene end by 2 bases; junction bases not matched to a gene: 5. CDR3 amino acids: CASSEGTGSNYGYTF. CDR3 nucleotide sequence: TGTGCCAGCAGTGAGGGGACAGGTTCAAACTATGGCTACACCTTC.

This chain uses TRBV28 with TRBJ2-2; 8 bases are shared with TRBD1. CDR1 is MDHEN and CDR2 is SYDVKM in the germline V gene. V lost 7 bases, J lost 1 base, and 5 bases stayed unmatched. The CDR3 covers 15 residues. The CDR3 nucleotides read TGTGCCAGCATGACGGGACAGGTGAACACCGGGGAGCTGTTTTTT. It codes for CASMTGQVNTGELFF.

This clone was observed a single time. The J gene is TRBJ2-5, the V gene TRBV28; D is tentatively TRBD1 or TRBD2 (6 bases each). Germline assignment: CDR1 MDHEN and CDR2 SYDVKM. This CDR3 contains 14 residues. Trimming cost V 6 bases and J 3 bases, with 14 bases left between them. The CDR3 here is CASSPLRGEETQYF. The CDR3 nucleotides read TGTGCCAGCAGCCCGCTGAGGGGGGAAGAGACCCAGTACTTC.

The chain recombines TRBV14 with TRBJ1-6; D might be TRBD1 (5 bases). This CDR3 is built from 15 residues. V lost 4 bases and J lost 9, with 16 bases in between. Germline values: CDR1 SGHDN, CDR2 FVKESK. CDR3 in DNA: TGTGCCAGCAGCCTAAGGGCAGGGAGGTTTTCACCCCTCCACTTT. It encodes CASSLRAGRFSPLHF.

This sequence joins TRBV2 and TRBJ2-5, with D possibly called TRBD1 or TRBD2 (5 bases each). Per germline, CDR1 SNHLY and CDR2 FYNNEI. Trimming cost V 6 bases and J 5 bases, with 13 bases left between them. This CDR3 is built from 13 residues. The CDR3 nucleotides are TGTGCCAGCAGGACGTGGGGGTTGGAGACCCAGTACTTC. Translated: CASRTWGLETQYF.

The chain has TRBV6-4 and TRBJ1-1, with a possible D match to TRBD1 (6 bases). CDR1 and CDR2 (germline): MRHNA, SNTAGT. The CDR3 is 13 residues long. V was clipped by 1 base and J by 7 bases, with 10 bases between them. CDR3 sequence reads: CASSDFRGSEAFF. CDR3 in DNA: TGTGCCAGCAGTGACTTTAGGGGGAGTGAAGCTTTCTTT.

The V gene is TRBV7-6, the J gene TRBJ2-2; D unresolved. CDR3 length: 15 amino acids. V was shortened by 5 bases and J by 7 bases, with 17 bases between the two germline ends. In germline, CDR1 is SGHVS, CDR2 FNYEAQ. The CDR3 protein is CASSPRGSSDGELFF. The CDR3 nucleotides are TGTGCCAGCAGCCCCCGTGGTAGTTCCGACGGGGAGCTGTTTTTT.

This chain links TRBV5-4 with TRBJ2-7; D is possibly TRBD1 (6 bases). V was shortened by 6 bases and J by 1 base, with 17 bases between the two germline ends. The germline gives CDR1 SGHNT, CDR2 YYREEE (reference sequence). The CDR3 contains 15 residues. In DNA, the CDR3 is TGTGCCAGCACCCCGGGGCAGGGGTCTTCCTACGAGCAGTACTTC. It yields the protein CASTPGQGSSYEQYF. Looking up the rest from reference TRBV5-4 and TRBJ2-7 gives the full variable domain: ETGVTQSPTHLIKTRGQQVTLRCSSQSGHNTVSWYQQALGQGPQFIFQYYREEENGRGNFPPRFSGLQFPNYSSELNVNALELDDSALYLCASTPGQGSSYEQYFGPGTRLTVT.

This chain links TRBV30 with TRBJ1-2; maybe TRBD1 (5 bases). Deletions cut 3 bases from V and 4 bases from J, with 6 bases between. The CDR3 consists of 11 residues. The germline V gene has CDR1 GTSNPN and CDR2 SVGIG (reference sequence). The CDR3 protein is CAWSQGYGYTF. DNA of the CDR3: TGTGCCTGGAGCCAGGGCTATGGCTACACCTTC.

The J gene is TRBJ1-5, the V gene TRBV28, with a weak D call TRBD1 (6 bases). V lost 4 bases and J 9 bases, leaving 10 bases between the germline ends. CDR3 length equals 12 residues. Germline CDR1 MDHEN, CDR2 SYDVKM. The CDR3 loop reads CASSYRVGPQHF. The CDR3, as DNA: TGTGCCAGCAGTTACAGGGTTGGGCCCCAGCATTTT.

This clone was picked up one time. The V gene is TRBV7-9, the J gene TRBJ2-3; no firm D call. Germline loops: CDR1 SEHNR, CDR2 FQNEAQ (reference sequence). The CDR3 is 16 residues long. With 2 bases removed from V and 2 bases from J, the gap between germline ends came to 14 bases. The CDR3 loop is CASSLQPIPNTDTQYF. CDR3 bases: TGTGCCAGCAGCTTACAGCCGATCCCAAACACAGATACGCAGTATTTT.

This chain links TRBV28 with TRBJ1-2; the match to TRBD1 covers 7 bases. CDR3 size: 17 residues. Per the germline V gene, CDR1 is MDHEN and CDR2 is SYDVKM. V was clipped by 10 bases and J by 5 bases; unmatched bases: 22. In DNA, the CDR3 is TGTGCCACCGTAACTACCAAAGTAAAGGGGGCTTGGTATGGCTACACCTTC. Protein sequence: CATVTTKVKGAWYGYTF.